This TCR beta chain was obtained from a study of blood T cell repertoires in COVID-19. Germline CDR1 and CDR2: SGHRS and YFSETQ. This CDR3 spans 16 amino acids. Trimming cost V 5 bases and J 2 bases; bases outside gene matches: 10. Sequenced by immunoSEQ multiplex PCR; TCRdb stores in-frame clones only, minus some. Among fewer than 110,000 clones listed, more than 70% were seen once. Material: peripheral blood. This rearrangement joins TRBV5-1 to TRBJ2-5; 9 bases fit TRBD2. This clonotype was obtained from a man in his forties or fifties with active or convalescent COVID-19. The CDR3 is CASREVPAGGQETQYF. The CDR3 nucleotides read TGCGCCAGCAGAGAGGTACCAGCGGGAGGACAAGAGACCCAGTACTTC.